This T cell receptor (beta chain) was observed in a study of CD8 T cells in Susac syndrome. The CDR3 totals 15 residues. Per the germline V gene, CDR1 is DFQATT and CDR2 is SNEGSKA (reference sequence). With V trimmed by 3 bases and J by 3 bases, 5 bases remained unmatched. As concerns this clonotype: The target antigen is unknown.

Reverse transcription used roughly 0.45 to 1 ug RNA and random hexamers. TCRdb reanalysed the immunoSEQ multiplex PCR reads using MiXCR and keeps one entry per CDR3 protein. The sample yields 95,000 to 150,000 distinct CDR3 sequences, nearly 96% seen once. Regarding the study as a whole: Acknowledgment was made by the study that its TCR sequencing and HLA analysis involved a relatively small number of individuals.

This chain uses TRBV20-1 with TRBJ2-7; TRBD2 matches 13 bases. The sample comprised CD4+ T cells from PBMCs. This receptor was obtained from a human donor with Susac syndrome. CDR3 sequence reads: CSARGTSGNHYEQYF. The CDR3 DNA follows: TGCAGTGCTAGGGGGACTAGCGGGAACCACTACGAGCAGTACTTC.